This T cell receptor beta chain was found in a study of circulating tumor DNA in untreated peripheral T-cell lymphoma. This CDR3 has 15 amino acids. Germline values: CDR1 LGHNA, CDR2 YNFKEQ. V was shortened by 0 bases and J by 3 bases, with 9 bases between the two germline ends. Clones were sequenced by immunoSEQ multiplex PCR, and TCRdb holds only the in-frame ones, with some missing. The sample lists fewer than 300 clones, around 88% occurring once. The chain links TRBV4-2 to TRBJ2-1; D call uncertain. The sequenced sample consisted of cell-free DNA from blood serum. This TCR was sampled from a human donor with peripheral T-cell lymphoma. The CDR3 DNA sequence: TGTGCCAGCAGCCAAGATGTTAGCAGCTACAATGAGCAGTTCTTC. This codes for CASSQDVSSYNEQFF.